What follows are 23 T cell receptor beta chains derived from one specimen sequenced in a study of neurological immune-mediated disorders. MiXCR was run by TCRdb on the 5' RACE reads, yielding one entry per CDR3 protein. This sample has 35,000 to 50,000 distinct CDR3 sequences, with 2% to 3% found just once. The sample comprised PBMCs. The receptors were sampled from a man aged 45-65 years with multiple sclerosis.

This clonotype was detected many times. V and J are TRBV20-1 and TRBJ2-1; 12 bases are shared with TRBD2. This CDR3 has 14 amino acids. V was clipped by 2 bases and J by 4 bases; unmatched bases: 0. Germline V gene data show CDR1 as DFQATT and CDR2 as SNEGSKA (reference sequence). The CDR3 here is CSARLAGGYNEQFF. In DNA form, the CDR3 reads TGCAGTGCTAGACTAGCGGGGGGGTACAATGAGCAGTTCTTC.

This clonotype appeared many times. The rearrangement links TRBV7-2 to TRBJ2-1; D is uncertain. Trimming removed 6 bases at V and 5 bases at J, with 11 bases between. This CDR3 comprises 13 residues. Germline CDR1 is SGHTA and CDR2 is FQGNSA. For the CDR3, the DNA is TGTGCCAGCAGGGGCCCTTTCCACAATGAGCAGTTCTTC. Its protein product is CASRGPFHNEQFF.

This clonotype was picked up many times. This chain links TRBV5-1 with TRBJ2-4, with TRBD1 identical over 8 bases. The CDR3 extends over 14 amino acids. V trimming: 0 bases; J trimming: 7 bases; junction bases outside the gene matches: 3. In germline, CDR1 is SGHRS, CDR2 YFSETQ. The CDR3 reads CASSLVTGVNIQYF. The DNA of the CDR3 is TGCGCCAGCAGCTTGGTGACAGGGGTCAACATTCAGTACTTC.

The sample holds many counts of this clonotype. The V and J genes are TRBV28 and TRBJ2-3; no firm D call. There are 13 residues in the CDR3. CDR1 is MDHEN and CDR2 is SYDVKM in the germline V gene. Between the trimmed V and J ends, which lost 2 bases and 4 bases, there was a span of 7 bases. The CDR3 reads CASSLAGSDTQYF. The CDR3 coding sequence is TGTGCCAGCAGTTTAGCCGGTTCAGATACGCAGTATTTT.

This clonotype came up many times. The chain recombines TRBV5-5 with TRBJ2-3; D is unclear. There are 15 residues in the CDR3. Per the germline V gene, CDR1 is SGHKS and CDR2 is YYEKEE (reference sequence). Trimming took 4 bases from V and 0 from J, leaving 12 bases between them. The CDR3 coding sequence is TGTGCCAGCAGCCGCGGACCCGGCAGCACAGATACGCAGTATTTT. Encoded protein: CASSRGPGSTDTQYF.

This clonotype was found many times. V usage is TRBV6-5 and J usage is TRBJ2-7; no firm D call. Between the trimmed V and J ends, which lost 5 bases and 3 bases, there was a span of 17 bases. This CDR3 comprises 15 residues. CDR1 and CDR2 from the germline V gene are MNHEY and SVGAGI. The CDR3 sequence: CASSPRSIHSYEQYF. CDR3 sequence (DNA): TGTGCCAGCAGTCCCAGGTCCATACATAGCTACGAGCAGTACTTC.

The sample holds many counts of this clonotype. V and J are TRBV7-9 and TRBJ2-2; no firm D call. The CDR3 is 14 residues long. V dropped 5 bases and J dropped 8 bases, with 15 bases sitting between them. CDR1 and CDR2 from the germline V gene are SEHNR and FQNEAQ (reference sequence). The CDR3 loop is CASSKGGLRGELFF. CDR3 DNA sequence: TGTGCCAGCAGCAAAGGCGGCCTGCGAGGGGAGCTGTTTTTT.

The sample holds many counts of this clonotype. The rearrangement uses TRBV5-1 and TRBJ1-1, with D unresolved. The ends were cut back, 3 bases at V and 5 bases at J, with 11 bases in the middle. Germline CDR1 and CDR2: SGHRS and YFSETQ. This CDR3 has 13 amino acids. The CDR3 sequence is CASSYPKSTEAFF. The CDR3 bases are TGCGCCAGCAGCTACCCGAAGTCTACTGAAGCTTTCTTT. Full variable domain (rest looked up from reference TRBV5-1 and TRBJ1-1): KAGVTQTPRYLIKTRGQQVTLSCSPISGHRSVSWYQQTPGQGLQFLFEYFSETQRNKGNFPGRFSGRQFSNSRSEMNVSTLELGDSALYLCASSYPKSTEAFFGQGTRLTVV.

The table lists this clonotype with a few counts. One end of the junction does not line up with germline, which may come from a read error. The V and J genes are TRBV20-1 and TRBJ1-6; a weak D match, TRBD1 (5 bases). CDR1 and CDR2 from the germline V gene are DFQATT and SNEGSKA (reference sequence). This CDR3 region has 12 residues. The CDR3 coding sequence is TGCAGTGCTGGGCAGGGTCGTTCACCCCTCAACTTT. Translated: CSAGQGRSPLNF.

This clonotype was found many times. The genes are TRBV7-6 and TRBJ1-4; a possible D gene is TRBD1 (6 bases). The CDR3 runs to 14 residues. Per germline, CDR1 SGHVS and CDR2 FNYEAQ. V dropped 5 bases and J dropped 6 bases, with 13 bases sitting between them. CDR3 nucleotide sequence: TGTGCCAGCAGCCAAGGGGGTTCTTATGAAAAACTGTTTTTT. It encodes CASSQGGSYEKLFF.

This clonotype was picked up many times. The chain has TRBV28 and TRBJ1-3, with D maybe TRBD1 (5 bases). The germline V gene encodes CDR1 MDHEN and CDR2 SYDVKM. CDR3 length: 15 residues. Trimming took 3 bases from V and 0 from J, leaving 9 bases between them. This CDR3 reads CASSLGGASGNTIYF. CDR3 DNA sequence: TGTGCCAGCAGTTTGGGAGGGGCCTCTGGAAACACCATATATTTT.

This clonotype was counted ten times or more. The CDR3, as DNA: TGCAGTGCTAGCCCCAGGGGGGCTGAAGCTTTCTTT. Protein sequence: CSASPRGAEAFF. The rearrangement uses TRBV20-1 and TRBJ1-1, with TRBD1 matching 7 bases. This CDR3 has 12 amino acids. Germline loops: CDR1 DFQATT, CDR2 SNEGSKA (reference sequence). Germline trimming cut 3 bases from V and 6 bases from J; bases unmatched to any gene: 4.

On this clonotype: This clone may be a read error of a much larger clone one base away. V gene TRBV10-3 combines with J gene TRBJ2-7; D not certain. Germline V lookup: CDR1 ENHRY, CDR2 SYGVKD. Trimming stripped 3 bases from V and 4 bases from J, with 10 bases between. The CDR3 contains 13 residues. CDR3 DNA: TGTGCCATCAGTGATAGTAAGACTTACGAGCAGTACTTC. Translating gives CAISDSKTYEQYF.

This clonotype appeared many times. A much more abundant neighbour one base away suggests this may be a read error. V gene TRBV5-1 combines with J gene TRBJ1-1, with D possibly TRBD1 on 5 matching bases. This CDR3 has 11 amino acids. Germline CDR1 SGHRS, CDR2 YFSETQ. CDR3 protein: CASRLGPEAFF. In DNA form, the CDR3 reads TGCGCCAGCAGATTGGGGCCTGAAGCTTTCTTT.

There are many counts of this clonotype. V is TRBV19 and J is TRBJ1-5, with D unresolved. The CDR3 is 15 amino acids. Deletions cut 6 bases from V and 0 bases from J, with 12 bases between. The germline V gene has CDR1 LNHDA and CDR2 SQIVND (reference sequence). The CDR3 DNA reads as TGTGCCAGTAGCCGAACAGCAATTAGCAATCAGCCCCAGCATTTT. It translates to CASSRTAISNQPQHF.

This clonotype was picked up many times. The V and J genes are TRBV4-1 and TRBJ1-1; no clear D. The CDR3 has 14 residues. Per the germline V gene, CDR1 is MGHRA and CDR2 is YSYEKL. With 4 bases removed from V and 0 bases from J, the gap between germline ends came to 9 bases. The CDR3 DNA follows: TGCGCCAGCAGCCGTCCCTTAATGAACACTGAAGCTTTCTTT. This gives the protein CASSRPLMNTEAFF.

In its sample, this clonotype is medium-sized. The DNA of the CDR3 is TGTGCCAGCAGCGTAGGAGGTCGGGGGCCCTACGAGCAGTACTTC. It is translated as CASSVGGRGPYEQYF. V usage is TRBV9 and J usage is TRBJ2-7, with D possibly called TRBD1 or TRBD2 (6 bases each). Germline loops: CDR1 SGDLS, CDR2 YYNGEE. Trimming shortened V by 0 bases and J by 2 bases, and 12 bases separated the two germline ends. This CDR3 is 15 amino acids long.

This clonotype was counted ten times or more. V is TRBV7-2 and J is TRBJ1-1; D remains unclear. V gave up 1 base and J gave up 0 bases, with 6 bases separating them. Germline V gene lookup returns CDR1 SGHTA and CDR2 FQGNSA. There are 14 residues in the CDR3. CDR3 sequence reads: CASSLGWVNTEAFF. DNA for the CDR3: TGTGCCAGCAGCTTAGGATGGGTGAACACTGAAGCTTTCTTT.

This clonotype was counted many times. The CDR3 sequence is CASSPDRDTVARNEQFF. CDR3 in DNA: TGTGCCAGCAGCCCCGACCGGGACACGGTTGCGAGGAATGAGCAGTTCTTC. This chain connects TRBV5-4 to TRBJ2-1, with D tentatively TRBD1 (6 bases). CDR3 size: 17 residues. Trimming removed 4 bases from V and 7 bases from J, with 24 bases in between. Germline values: CDR1 SGHNT, CDR2 YYREEE (reference sequence). Variable domain in full (rest from reference TRBV5-4 and TRBJ2-1): ETGVTQSPTHLIKTRGQQVTLRCSSQSGHNTVSWYQQALGQGPQFIFQYYREEENGRGNFPPRFSGLQFPNYSSELNVNALELDDSALYLCASSPDRDTVARNEQFFGPGTRLTVL.

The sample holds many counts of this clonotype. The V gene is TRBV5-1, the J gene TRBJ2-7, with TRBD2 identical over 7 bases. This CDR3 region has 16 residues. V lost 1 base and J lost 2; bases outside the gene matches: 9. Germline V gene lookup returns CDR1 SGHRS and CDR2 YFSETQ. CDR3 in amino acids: CASSLFNGGTPYEQYF. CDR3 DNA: TGCGCCAGCAGCTTGTTTAACGGGGGGACCCCCTACGAGCAGTACTTC.

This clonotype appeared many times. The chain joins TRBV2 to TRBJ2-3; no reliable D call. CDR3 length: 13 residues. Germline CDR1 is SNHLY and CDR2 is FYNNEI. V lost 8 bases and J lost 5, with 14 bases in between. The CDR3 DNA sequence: TGTGCCAGCGGGCAATATGGGGAAGATACGCAGTATTTT. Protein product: CASGQYGEDTQYF.

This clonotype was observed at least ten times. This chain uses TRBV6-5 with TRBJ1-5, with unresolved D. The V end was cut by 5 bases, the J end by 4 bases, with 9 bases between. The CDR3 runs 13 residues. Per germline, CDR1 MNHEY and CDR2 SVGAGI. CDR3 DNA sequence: TGTGCCAGCAGTCCCTTCGAAAATCAGCCCCAGCATTTT. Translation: CASSPFENQPQHF.

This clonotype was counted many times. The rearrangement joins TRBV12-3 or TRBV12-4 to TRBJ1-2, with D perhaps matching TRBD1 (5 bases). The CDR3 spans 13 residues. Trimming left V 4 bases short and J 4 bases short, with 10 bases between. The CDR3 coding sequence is TGTGCCAGCAGTTCGACAGCGCGCTATGGCTACACCTTC. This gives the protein CASSSTARYGYTF.